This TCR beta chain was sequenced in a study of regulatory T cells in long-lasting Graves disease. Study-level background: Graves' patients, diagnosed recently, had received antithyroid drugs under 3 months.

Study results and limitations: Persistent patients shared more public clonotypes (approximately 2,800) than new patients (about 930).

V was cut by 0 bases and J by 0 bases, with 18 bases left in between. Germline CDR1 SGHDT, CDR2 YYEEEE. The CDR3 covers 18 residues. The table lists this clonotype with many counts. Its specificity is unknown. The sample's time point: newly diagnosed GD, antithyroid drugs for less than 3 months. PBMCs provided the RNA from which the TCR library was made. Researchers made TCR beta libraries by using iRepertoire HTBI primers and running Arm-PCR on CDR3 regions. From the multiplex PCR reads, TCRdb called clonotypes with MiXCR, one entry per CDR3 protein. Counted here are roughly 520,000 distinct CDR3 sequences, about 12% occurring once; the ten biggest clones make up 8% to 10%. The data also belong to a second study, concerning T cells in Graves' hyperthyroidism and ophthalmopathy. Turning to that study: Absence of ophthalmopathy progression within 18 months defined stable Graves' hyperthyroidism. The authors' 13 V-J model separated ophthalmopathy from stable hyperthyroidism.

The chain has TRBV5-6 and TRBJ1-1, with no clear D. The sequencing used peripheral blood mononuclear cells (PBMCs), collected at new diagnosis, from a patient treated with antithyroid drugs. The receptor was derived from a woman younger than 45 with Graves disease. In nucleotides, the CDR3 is TGTGCCAGCAGCTTGGGTTTGTTCGGCTGGGGAATGAACACTGAAGCTTTCTTT. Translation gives CASSLGLFGWGMNTEAFF.